The 10 T cell receptor beta chains presented below share a single source sample, sequenced in a study of PD-L1 blockade in urothelial cancer. Time point here: pretreatment peripheral blood. Sequencing used immunoSEQ multiplex PCR; TCRdb keeps in-frame clones, though not all of them. The sample holds about 50,000 clones, around 75% seen once. Source: PBMCs, taken around atezolizumab (anti-PD-L1) treatment. The receptors come from a man between 65 and 80 years old with urothelial cancer.

V gene TRBV5-6 combines with J gene TRBJ2-2; 10 positions match TRBD1. The germline CDR1 and CDR2 sequences are SGHDT and YYEEEE. The junction had 6 bases not matched to a gene; V was cut back by 5 bases and J by 2 bases. The CDR3 is 16 residues long. The CDR3, as DNA: TGTGCCAGCAGTTTTGACAGGGGGCCTAACACCGGGGAGCTGTTTTTT. The encoded protein is CASSFDRGPNTGELFF.

The chain is built from TRBV7-2 and TRBJ1-5; 8 nucleotides line up with TRBD1. The CDR3 runs 13 residues. In germline, CDR1 is SGHTA, CDR2 FQGNSA. J lost 7 bases, V lost 8 bases, and 7 bases had no gene match. CDR3 DNA sequence: TGTGCCAGCGATCCAGGGGGCGGACAGCCCCAGCATTTT. It encodes CASDPGGGQPQHF. Combining the CDR3 with reference TRBV7-2 and TRBJ1-5 gives the whole variable domain GAGVSQSPSNKVTEKGKDVELRCDPISGHTALYWYRQSLGQGLEFLIYFQGNSAPDKSGLPSDRFSAERTGGSVSTLTIQRTQQEDSAVYLCASDPGGGQPQHFGDGTRLSIL.

This sequence joins TRBV10-3 and TRBJ1-1; a weak D match, TRBD1 (6 bases). The ends were cut back, 2 bases at V and 1 base at J, with 14 bases in the middle. This CDR3 contains 16 residues. CDR1 is ENHRY and CDR2 is SYGVKD in the germline V gene. The CDR3 DNA follows: TGTGCCATCAGTGAGGGACAGTTAGGGCCGAACACTGAAGCTTTCTTT. Translating gives CAISEGQLGPNTEAFF.

The gene calls are TRBV28 and TRBJ2-1, with 10 bases aligning to TRBD2. The V gene's germline CDR1 is MDHEN and CDR2 SYDVKM. Trimming at V came to 6 bases and at J to 2 bases, leaving 7 bases not matched to a gene. The CDR3 consists of 16 residues. CDR3 amino acids: CASSLPSGRPYNEQFF. The CDR3 region has the DNA TGTGCCAGCAGCTTGCCTAGCGGGAGACCCTACAATGAGCAGTTCTTC. The full variable domain, its missing parts supplied by reference TRBV28 and TRBJ2-1, is DVKVTQSSRYLVKRTGEKVFLECVQDMDHENMFWYRQDPGLGLRLIYFSYDVKMKEKGDIPEGYSVSREKKERFSLILESASTNQTSMYLCASSLPSGRPYNEQFFGPGTRLTVL.

The sample holds a few counts of this clone. The chain carries TRBV27 and TRBJ2-7; 13 bases agree with TRBD2. V gave up 5 bases and J gave up 2 bases; unmatched junction bases: 3. The CDR3 has 15 amino acids. The germline V gene encodes CDR1 MNHEY and CDR2 SMNVEV (reference sequence). As DNA, the CDR3 is TGTGCCAGCAGTCCCGGGACTAGCGGGACCTACGAGCAGTACTTC. It encodes CASSPGTSGTYEQYF.

V and J are TRBV28 and TRBJ1-5; no firm D call. CDR1 is MDHEN and CDR2 is SYDVKM in the germline V gene. The CDR3 consists of 14 residues. Trimming left V 6 bases short and J 1 base short, with 10 bases between. This chain's CDR3 is CASRATRSNQPQHF. DNA for the CDR3: TGTGCCAGCAGGGCGACAAGGAGCAATCAGCCCCAGCATTTT.

The sample holds a few counts of this clone. This chain joins TRBV7-2 and TRBJ1-6, with 9 positions matching TRBD1. The CDR3 has 15 residues. With 3 bases clipped from V and 7 bases from J, the junction kept 4 bases outside the gene matches. The germline V gene has CDR1 SGHTA and CDR2 FQGNSA. The DNA for the CDR3 is TGTGCCAGCAGCTTTGGAGACAGGGGGAATTCACCCCTCCACTTT. This translates into CASSFGDRGNSPLHF.

The chain employs TRBV6-4 and TRBJ1-6, with D perhaps TRBD1 (6 bases). The CDR3 runs to 16 residues. V lost 0 bases and J 8 bases, leaving 14 bases between the germline ends. Germline assignment: CDR1 MRHNA and CDR2 SNTAGT. CDR3 loop: CASSDSLGTRDSPLHF. DNA for the CDR3: TGTGCCAGCAGTGACTCATTGGGGACAAGGGATTCACCCCTCCACTTT.

A single count supports this clone. The rearrangement uses TRBV14 and TRBJ1-2; D gene unclear. The CDR3 length is 15 residues. Looked up from germline, CDR1 is SGHDN and CDR2 is FVKESK. V was trimmed by 1 base and J by 4 bases, leaving 13 bases between them. CDR3: CASSQATRGGYGYTF. The CDR3 DNA sequence: TGTGCCAGCAGCCAAGCCACACGGGGTGGCTATGGCTACACCTTC.

The V call is TRBV5-1, the J call TRBJ2-7; D not resolved. Trimming removed 0 bases at V and 0 bases at J, with 4 bases between. CDR1 is SGHRS and CDR2 is YFSETQ in the germline V gene. This CDR3 has 13 residues. The CDR3: CASSLASSYEQYF. DNA of the CDR3: TGCGCCAGCAGCTTGGCCTCCTCCTACGAGCAGTACTTC.